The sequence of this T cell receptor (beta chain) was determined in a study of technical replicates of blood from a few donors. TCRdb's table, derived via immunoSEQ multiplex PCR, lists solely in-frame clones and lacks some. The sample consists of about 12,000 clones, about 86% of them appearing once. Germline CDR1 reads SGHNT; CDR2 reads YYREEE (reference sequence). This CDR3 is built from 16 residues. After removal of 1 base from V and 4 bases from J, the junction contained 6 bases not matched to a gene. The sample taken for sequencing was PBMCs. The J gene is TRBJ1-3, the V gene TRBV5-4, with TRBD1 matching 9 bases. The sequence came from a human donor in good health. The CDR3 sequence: CASSLMGQGVGNTIYF. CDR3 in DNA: TGTGCCAGCAGCTTGATGGGACAGGGCGTCGGAAACACCATATATTTT. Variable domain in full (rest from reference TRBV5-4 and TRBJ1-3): ETGVTQSPTHLIKTRGQQVTLRCSSQSGHNTVSWYQQALGQGPQFIFQYYREEENGRGNFPPRFSGLQFPNYSSELNVNALELDDSALYLCASSLMGQGVGNTIYFGEGSWLTVV.